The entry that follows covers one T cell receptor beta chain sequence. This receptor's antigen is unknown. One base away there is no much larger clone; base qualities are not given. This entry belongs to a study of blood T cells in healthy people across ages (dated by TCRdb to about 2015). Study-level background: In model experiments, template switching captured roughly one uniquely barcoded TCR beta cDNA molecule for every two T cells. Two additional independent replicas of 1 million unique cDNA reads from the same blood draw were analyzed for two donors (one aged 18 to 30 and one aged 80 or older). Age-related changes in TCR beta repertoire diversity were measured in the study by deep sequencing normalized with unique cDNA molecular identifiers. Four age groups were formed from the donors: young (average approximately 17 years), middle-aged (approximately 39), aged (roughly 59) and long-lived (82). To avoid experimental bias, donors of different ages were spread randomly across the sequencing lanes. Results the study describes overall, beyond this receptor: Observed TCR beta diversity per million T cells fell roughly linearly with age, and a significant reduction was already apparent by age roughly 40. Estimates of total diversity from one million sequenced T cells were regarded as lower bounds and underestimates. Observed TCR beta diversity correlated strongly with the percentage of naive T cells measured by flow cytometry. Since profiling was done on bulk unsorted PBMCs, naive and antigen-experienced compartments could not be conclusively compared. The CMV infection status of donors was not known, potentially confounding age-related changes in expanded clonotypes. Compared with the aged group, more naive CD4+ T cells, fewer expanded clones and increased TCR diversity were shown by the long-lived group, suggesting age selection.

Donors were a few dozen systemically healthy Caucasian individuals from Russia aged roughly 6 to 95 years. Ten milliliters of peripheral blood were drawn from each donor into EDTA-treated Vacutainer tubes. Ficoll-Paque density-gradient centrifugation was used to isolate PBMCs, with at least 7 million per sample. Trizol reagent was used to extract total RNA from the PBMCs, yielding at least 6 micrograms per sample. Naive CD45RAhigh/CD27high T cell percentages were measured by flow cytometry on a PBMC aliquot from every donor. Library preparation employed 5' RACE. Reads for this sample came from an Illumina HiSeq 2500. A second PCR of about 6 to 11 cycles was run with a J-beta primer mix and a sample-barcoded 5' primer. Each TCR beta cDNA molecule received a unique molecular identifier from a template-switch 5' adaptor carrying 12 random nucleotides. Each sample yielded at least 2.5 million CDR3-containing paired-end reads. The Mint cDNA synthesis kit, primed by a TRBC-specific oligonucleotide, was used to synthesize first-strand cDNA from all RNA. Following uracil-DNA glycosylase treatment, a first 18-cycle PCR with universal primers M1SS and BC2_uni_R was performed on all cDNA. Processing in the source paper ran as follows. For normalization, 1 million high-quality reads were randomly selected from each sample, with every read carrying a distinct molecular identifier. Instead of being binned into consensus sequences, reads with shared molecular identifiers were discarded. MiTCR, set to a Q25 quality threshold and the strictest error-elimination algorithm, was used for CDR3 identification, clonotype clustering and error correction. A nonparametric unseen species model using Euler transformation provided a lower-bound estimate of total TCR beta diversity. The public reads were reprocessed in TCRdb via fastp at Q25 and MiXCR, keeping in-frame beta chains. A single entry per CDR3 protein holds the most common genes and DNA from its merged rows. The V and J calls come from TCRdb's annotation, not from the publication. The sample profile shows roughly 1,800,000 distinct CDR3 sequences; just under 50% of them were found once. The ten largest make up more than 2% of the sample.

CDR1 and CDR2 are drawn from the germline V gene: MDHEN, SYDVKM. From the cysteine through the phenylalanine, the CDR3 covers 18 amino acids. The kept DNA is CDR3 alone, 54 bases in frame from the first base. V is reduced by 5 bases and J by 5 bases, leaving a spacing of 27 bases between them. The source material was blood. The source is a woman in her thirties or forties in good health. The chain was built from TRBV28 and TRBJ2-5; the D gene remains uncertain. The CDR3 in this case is CASSPTSHGRLGLETQYF. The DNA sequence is TGTGCCAGCAGTCCGACCTCACATGGACGGCTAGGGTTGGAGACCCAGTACTTC.